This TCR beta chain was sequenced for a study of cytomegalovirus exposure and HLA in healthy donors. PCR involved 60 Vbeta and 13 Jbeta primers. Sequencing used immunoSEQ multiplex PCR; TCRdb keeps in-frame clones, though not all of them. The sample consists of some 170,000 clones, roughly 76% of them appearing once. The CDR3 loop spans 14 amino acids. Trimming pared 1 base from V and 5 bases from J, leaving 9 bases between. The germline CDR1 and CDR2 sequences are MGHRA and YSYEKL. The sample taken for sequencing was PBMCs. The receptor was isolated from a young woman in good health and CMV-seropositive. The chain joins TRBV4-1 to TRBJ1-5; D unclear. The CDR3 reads CASSQVFTDQPQHF. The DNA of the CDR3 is TGCGCCAGCAGCCAAGTGTTCACGGATCAGCCCCAGCATTTT.